This T cell receptor beta chain comes out of a study of response to subunit inactivated influenza vaccine. TCRdb re-analysed the RT-PCR reads in MiXCR, keeping a single row per CDR3 protein. The sample has roughly 620,000 distinct CDR3 sequences; around 11% are singletons. The V and J ends lost 2 bases and 10 bases respectively, with 21 bases between them. The germline gives CDR1 SGHTA, CDR2 FQGNSA. This CDR3 is 16 amino acids long. There are a few counts of this clonotype. A further study also used this sample, focusing on T cells expressing NK-cell markers. As that study records: The authors generated TCR beta cDNA through 5'RACE template switching with UMIs. In several experiments, sorting was confined to alpha-beta TCR T cells through use of an anti-gamma-delta TCR antibody. In five or six donors, dominant NKG2C+ clonotypes were roughly 1.0-8% of CD8+ T cells. Expanded clones of NKG2C+ T cells had an unclear HCMV specificity.

The sequence was collected from a man between 45 and 60 years old who received an inactivated influenza vaccine. The input for sequencing was PBMCs from blood, taken on the day of vaccination. The gene calls are TRBV7-2 and TRBJ2-1; D not certain. The chain's CDR3 is CASSLSGVTATQEQFF. The CDR3 DNA sequence: TGTGCCAGCAGCTTAAGTGGGGTTACTGCCACGCAAGAGCAGTTCTTC.